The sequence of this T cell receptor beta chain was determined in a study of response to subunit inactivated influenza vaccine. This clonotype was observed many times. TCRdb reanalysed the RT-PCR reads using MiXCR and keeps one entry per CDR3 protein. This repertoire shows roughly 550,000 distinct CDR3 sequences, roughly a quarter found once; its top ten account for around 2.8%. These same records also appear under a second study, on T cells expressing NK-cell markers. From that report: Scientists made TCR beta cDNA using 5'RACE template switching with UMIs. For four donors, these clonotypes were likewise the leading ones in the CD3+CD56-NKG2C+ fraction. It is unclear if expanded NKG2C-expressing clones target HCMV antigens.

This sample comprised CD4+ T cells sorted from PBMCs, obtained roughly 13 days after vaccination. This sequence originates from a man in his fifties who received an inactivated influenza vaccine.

As DNA, the CDR3 is TGCGCCAGCAGCTTGGATGGGCCGGCGTATGGCTACACCTTC. This sequence encodes CASSLDGPAYGYTF. The chain couples TRBV5-1 to TRBJ1-2; the D is unclear. Trimming shortened V by 0 bases and J by 5 bases, and 11 bases separated the two germline ends. The CDR3 runs to 14 residues. CDR1 SGHRS and CDR2 YFSETQ come from the germline V gene. Filled out from reference TRBV5-1 and TRBJ1-2, the complete variable domain reads KAGVTQTPRYLIKTRGQQVTLSCSPISGHRSVSWYQQTPGQGLQFLFEYFSETQRNKGNFPGRFSGRQFSNSRSEMNVSTLELGDSALYLCASSLDGPAYGYTFGSGTRLTVV.